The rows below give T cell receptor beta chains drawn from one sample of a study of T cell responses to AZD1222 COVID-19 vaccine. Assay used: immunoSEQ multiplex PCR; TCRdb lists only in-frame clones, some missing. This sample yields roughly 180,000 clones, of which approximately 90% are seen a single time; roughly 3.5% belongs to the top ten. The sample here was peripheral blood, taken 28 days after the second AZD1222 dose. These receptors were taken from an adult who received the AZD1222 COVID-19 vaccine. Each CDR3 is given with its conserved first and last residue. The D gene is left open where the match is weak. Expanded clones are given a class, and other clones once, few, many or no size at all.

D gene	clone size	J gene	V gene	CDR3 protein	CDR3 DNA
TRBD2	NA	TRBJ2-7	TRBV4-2	CASSQESLAGPYEQYF	TGTGCCAGCAGCCAAGAATCACTAGCGGGGCCCTACGAGCAGTACTTC
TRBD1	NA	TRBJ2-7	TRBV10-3	CATRRQGANEQYF	TGTGCCACCAGGCGGCAGGGGGCAAACGAGCAGTACTTC
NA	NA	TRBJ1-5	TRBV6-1	CASSEQFNQPQHF	TGTGCCAGCAGTGAACAGTTCAATCAGCCCCAGCATTTT
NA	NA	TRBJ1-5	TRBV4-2	CASSQAGFNQPQHF	TGTGCCAGCAGCCAAGCAGGGTTCAATCAGCCCCAGCATTTT
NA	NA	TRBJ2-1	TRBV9	CASSVGYYNEQFF	TGTGCCAGCAGCGTAGGTTACTACAATGAGCAGTTCTTC
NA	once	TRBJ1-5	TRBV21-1	CASSKGGQGQQPQHF	TGTGCCAGCAGCAAAGGAGGGCAGGGCCAACAGCCCCAGCATTTT
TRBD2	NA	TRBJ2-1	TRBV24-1	CATSDLPGSGLAANNEQFF	TGTGCCACCAGTGACCTCCCAGGGTCCGGACTAGCGGCCAACAATGAGCAGTTCTTC
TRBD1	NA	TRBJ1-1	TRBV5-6	CASSPGTGTTNTEAFF	TGTGCCAGCAGCCCCGGGACAGGGACTACGAACACTGAAGCTTTCTTT
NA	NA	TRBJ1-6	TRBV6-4	CASWPAGGNSPLHF	TGTGCCAGCTGGCCGGCCGGGGGCAACTCACCCCTCCACTTT
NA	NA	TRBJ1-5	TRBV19	CASRTRDTDQPQHF	TGTGCCAGTAGAACCCGGGACACAGACCAGCCCCAGCATTTT
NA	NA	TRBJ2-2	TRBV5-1	CASRGTNTGELFF	TGCGCCAGCAGGGGGACGAACACCGGGGAGCTGTTTTTT
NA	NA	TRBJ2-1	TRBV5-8	CASSPTRALLSYNEQFF	TGTGCCAGCAGCCCGACGAGGGCTCTGCTCTCCTACAATGAGCAGTTCTTC
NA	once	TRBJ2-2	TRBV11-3	CASSLYGNTGELFF	TGTGCCAGCAGCTTATATGGGAACACCGGGGAGCTGTTTTTT
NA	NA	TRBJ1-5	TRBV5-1	CASSPGDSNQPQHF	TGCGCCAGCAGCCCAGGGGATAGCAATCAGCCCCAGCATTTT
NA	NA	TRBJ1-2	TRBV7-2	CASSITPPPDGYTF	TGTGCCAGCAGCATAACTCCGCCACCGGATGGCTACACCTTC
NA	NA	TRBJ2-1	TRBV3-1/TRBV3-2	CASKLSDDNEQFF	TGTGCCAGCAAACTGAGCGACGACAATGAGCAGTTCTTC
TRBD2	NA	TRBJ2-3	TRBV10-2	CASSIAGTGDTQYF	TGCGCCAGCAGTATAGCGGGGACGGGAGATACGCAGTATTTT
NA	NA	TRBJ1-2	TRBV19	CASSNKRKSEGSSYGYTF	TGTGCCAGTAGTAACAAAAGGAAGTCGGAGGGAAGCTCTTATGGCTACACCTTC
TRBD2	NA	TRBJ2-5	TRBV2	CASSDSGGPRETQYF	TGTGCCAGCAGTGATTCGGGAGGGCCTAGGGAGACCCAGTACTTC
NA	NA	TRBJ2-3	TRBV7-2	CASRKMFGVSSTDTQYF	TGTGCCAGCAGGAAGATGTTTGGCGTTTCTAGCACAGATACGCAGTATTTT
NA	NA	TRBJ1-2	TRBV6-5	CASSYLDRAYGYTF	TGTGCCAGCAGTTACTTGGACAGAGCCTATGGCTACACCTTC
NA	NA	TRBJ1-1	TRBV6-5	CASIKATANTEAFF	TGTGCCAGCATTAAGGCGACCGCCAACACTGAAGCTTTCTTT
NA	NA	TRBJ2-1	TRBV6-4	CASSDWVYNEQFF	TGTGCCAGCAGTGACTGGGTCTACAATGAGCAGTTCTTC
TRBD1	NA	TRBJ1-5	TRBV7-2	CASSQTGLNQPQHF	TGTGCCAGCAGCCAGACAGGGCTGAATCAGCCCCAGCATTTT
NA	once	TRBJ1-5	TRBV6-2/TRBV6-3	CASSPTRTASQPQHF	TGTGCCAGCAGTCCGACCCGGACAGCCAGCCAGCCCCAGCATTTT
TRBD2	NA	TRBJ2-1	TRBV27	CASSLTSGSSYNEQFF	TGTGCCAGCAGTTTAACTAGCGGGAGCTCCTACAATGAGCAGTTCTTC
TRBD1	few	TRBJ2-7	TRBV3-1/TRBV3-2	CASTGQGAPYEQYF	TGTGCCAGCACGGGACAGGGGGCACCCTACGAGCAGTACTTC
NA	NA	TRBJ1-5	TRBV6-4	CASRGTASFNQPQHF	TGTGCCAGCAGAGGGACGGCAAGCTTCAATCAGCCCCAGCATTTT
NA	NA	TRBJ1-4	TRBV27	CASRLAGKREKLFF	TGTGCCAGCAGACTGGCGGGGAAGCGTGAAAAACTGTTTTTT
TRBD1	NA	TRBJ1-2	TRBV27	CASSFRQGHYGYTF	TGTGCCAGCAGTTTCCGACAGGGGCACTATGGCTACACCTTC
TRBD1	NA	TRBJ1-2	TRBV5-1	CASSDGTGPNNLYGYTF	TGCGCCAGCAGTGATGGGACAGGGCCTAACAATTTATATGGCTACACCTTC
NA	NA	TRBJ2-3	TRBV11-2	CASSLVGPSTDTQYF	TGTGCCAGCAGCTTAGTCGGTCCTAGCACAGATACGCAGTATTTT
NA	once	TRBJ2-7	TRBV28	CASSPLSRGSYEQYF	TGTGCCAGCAGTCCGCTATCGCGGGGCTCCTACGAGCAGTACTTC
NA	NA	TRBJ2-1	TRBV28	CASEGYNEQFF	TGTGCCAGCGAGGGGTACAATGAGCAGTTCTTC
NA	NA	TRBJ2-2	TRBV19	CASSTRTFANTGELFF	TGTGCCAGTAGTACCCGGACCTTTGCGAACACCGGGGAGCTGTTTTTT
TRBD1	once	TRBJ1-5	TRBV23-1	CASSQNNRGKQPQHF	TGCGCCAGCAGTCAAAACAACAGGGGCAAGCAGCCCCAGCATTTT
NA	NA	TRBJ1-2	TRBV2	CASSETGVNFYGYTF	TGTGCCAGCAGCGAGACAGGTGTCAATTTCTATGGCTACACCTTC
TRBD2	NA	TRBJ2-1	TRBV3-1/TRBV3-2	CASTKGAAGDRNEQFF	TGTGCCAGCACCAAAGGGGCAGCGGGAGATCGCAATGAGCAGTTCTTC
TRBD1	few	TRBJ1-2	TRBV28	CASSLFPGTGLLNNPYGYTF	TGTGCCAGCAGTTTATTCCCCGGGACAGGGCTTCTCAATAATCCCTATGGCTACACCTTC
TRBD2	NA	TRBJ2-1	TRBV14	CASSLLAGGGSYNEQFF	TGTGCCAGCAGCCTACTAGCGGGAGGAGGATCCTACAATGAGCAGTTCTTC
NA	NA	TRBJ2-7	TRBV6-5	CASSYSADSPYEQYF	TGTGCCAGCAGTTACTCAGCGGACAGCCCTTACGAGCAGTACTTC
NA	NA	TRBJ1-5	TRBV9	CASSGDVGPQHF	TGTGCCAGCAGTGGTGACGTTGGGCCCCAGCATTTT
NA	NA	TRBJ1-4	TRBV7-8	CASSSWGLTNEKLFF	TGTGCCAGCAGCTCGTGGGGGTTAACTAATGAAAAACTGTTTTTT
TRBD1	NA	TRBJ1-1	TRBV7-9	CASSRQGNTEAFF	TGTGCCAGCAGCCGACAGGGGAACACTGAAGCTTTCTTT
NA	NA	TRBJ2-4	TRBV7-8	CASSLVPGIAKNIQYF	TGTGCCAGCAGCTTAGTCCCAGGGATAGCCAAAAACATTCAGTACTTC
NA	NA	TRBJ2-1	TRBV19	CASSPTEIEQFF	TGTGCCAGTAGCCCGACAGAAATTGAGCAGTTCTTC
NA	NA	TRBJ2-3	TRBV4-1	CASSPHYGEGADTQYF	TGCGCCAGCAGCCCTCATTACGGGGAAGGGGCAGATACGCAGTATTTT
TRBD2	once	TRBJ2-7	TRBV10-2	CASRPTSGSSYEQYF	TGCGCCAGCCGACCAACTAGCGGGAGTTCCTACGAGCAGTACTTC